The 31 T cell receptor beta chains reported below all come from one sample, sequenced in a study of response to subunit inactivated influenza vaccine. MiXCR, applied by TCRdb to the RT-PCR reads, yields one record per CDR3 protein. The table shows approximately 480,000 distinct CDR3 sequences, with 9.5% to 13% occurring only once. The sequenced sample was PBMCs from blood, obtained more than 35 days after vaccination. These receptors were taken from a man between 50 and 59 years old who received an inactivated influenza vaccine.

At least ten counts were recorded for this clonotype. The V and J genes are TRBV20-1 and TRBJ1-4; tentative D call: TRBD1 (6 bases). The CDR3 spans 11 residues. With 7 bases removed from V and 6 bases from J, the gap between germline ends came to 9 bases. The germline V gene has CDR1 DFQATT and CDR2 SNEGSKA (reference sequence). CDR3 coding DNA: TGCAGTGTGACAGGCCATGAAAAACTGTTTTTT. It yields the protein CSVTGHEKLFF.

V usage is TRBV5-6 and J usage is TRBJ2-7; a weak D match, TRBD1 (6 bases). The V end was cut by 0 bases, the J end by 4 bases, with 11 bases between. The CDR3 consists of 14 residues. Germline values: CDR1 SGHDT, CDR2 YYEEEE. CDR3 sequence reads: CASSLVQGLYEQYF. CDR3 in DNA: TGTGCCAGCAGCTTGGTTCAGGGGCTATACGAGCAGTACTTC.

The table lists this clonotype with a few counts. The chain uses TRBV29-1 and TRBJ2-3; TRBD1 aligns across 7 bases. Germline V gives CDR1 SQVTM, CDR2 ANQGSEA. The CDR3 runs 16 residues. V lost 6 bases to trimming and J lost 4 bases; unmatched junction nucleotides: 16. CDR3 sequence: CSVPLPDRAYADTQYF. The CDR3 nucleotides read TGCAGCGTCCCTTTACCAGACAGGGCCTATGCAGATACGCAGTATTTT.

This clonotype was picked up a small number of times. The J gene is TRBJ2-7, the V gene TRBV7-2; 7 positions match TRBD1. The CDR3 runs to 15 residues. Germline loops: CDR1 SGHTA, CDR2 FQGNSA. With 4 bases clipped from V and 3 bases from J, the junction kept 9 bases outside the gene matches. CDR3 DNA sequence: TGTGCCAGCAGCTGGACGGGACAGACGGACTACGAGCAGTACTTC. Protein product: CASSWTGQTDYEQYF.

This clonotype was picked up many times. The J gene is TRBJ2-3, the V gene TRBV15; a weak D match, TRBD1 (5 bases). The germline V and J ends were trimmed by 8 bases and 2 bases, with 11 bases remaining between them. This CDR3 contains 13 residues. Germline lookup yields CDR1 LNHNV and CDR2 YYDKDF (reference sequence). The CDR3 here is CATSYRTTDTQYF. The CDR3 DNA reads TGTGCCACCTCGTACAGGACCACAGATACGCAGTATTTT.

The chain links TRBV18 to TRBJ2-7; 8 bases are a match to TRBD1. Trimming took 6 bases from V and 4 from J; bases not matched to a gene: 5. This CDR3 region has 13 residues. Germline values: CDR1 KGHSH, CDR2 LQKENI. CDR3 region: CASSGRTGYEQYF. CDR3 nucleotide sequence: TGTGCCAGCTCCGGCCGGACAGGGTACGAGCAGTACTTC.

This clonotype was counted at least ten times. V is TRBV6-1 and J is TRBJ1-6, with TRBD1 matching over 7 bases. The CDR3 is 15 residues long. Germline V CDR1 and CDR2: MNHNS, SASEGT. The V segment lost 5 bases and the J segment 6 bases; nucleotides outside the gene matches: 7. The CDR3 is CASSTVTGSNSPLHF. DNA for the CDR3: TGTGCCAGCAGTACCGTGACAGGGAGTAATTCACCCCTCCACTTT.

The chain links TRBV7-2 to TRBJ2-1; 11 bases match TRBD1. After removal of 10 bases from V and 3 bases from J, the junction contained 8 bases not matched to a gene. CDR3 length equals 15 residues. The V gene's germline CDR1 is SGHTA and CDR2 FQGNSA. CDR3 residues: CATSTGTGGYNEQFF. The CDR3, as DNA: TGTGCCACCAGTACCGGGACAGGGGGCTACAATGAGCAGTTCTTC.

The CDR3 loop reads CASSQEGVDTQYF. The CDR3, as DNA: TGTGCCAGCAGCCAAGAGGGGGTGGATACGCAGTATTTT. The chain has TRBV3-1 and TRBJ2-3; D assignment may be TRBD1 or TRBD2 (5 bases each). This CDR3 comprises 13 residues. Trimming took off 0 bases at V and 6 bases at J, with 7 bases between the two ends. From germline, CDR1 is LGHDT and CDR2 YNNKEL (reference sequence).

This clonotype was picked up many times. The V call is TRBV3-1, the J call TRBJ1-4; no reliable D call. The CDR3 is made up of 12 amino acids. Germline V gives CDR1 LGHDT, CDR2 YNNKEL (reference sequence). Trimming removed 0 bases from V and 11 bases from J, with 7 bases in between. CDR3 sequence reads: CASSQDLGKLFF. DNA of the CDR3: TGTGCCAGCAGCCAAGATCTAGGGAAACTGTTTTTT.

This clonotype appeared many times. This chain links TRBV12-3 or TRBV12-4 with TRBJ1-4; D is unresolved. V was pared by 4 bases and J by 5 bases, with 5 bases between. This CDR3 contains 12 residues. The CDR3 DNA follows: TGTGCCAGCAGTTCCTACAATGAAAAACTGTTTTTT. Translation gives CASSSYNEKLFF.

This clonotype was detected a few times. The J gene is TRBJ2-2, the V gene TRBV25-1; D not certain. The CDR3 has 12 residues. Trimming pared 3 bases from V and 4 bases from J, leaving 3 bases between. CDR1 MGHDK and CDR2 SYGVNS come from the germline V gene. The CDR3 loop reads CASSDATGELFF. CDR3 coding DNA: TGTGCCAGCAGTGATGCCACCGGGGAGCTGTTTTTT.

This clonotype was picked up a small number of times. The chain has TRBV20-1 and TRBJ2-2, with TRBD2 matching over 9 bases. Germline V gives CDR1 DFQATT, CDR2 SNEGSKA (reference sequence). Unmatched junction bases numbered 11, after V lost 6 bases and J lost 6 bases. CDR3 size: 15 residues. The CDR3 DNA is TGCAGTGCAGCTCGGGCTAGCGGGGTATCCGGGGAGCTGTTTTTT. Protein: CSAARASGVSGELFF.

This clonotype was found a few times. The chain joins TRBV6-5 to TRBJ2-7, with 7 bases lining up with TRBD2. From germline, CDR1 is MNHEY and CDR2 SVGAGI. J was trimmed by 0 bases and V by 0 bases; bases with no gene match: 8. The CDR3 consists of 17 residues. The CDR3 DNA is TGTGCCAGCAGTTACTCTCTCCCAGGGAGGGGCTCCTACGAGCAGTACTTC. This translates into CASSYSLPGRGSYEQYF.

In DNA, the CDR3 is TGTGCCAGCAGCTTAGGGTCCCCGGCTAGCGAGCAGTACTTC. It translates to CASSLGSPASEQYF. The chain carries TRBV11-2 and TRBJ2-7; D is ambiguous. Trimming shortened V by 1 base and J by 6 bases, and 13 bases separated the two germline ends. Germline V CDR1 and CDR2: SGHAT, FQNNGV. CDR3 length: 14 residues.

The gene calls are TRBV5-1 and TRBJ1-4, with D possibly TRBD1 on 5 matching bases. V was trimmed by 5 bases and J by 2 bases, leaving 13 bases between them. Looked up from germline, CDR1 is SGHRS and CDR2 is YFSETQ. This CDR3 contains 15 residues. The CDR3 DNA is TGCGCCAGCAGGAGGGAGGGGTCCACTAATGAAAAACTGTTTTTT. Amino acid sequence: CASRREGSTNEKLFF.

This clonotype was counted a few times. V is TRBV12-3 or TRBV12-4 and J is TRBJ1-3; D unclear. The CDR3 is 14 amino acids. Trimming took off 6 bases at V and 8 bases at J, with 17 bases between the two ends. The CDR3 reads CASSFRESFYTIYF. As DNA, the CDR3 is TGTGCCAGCAGCTTCCGGGAATCCTTCTACACCATATATTTT.

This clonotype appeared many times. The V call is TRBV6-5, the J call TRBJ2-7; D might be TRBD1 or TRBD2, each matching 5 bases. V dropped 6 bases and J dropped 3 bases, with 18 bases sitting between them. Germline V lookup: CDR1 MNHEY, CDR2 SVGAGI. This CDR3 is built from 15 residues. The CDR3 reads CASSYGGSGYYEQYF. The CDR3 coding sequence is TGTGCCAGCAGCTATGGGGGAAGTGGATACTACGAGCAGTACTTC.

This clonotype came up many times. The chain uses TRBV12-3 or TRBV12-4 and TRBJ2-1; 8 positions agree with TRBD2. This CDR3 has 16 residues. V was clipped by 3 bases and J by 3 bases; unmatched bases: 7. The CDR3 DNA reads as TGTGCCAGCAGTTTGAACGAACTAGCGGTCTACAATGAGCAGTTCTTC. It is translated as CASSLNELAVYNEQFF.

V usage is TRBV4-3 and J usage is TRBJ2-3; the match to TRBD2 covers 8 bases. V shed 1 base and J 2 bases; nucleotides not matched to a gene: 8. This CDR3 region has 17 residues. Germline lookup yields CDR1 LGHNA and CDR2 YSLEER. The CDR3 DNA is TGCGCCAGCAGCCAAGGTTTGGCGGGAGGTTTCACAGATACGCAGTATTTT. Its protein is CASSQGLAGGFTDTQYF.

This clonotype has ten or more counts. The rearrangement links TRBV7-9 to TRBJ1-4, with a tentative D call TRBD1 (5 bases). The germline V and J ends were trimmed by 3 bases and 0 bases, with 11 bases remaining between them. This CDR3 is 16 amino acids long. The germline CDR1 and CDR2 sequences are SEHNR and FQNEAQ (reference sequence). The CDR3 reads CASSFYQGPTNEKLFF. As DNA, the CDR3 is TGTGCCAGCAGCTTCTACCAGGGACCAACTAATGAAAAACTGTTTTTT.

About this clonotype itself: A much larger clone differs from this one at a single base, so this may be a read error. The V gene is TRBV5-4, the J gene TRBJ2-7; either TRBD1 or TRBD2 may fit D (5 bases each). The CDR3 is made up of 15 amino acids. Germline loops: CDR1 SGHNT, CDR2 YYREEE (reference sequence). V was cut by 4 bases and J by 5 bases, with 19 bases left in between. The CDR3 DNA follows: TGTGCCAGCAGCCCAATTAGGGACGGAGGAGACGAGCAGTACTTC. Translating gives CASSPIRDGGDEQYF.

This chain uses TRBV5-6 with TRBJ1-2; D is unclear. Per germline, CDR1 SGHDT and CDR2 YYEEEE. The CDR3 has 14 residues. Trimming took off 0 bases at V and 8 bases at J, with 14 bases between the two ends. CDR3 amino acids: CASSLARGSGGYTF. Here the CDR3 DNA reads TGTGCCAGCAGCTTGGCTCGGGGAAGTGGAGGCTACACCTTC.

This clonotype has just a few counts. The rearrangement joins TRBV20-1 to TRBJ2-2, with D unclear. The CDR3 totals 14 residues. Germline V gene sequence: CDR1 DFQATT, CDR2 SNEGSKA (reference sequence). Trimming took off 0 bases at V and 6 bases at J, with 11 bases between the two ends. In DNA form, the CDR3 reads TGCAGTGCTAGAGATCTCTATTTCTCCGGGGAGCTGTTTTTT. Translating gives CSARDLYFSGELFF.

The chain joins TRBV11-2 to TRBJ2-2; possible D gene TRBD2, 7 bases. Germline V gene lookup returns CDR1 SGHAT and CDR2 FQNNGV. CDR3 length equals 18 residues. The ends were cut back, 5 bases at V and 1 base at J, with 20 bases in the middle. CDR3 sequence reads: CASSPLIGGARNTGELFF. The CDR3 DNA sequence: TGTGCCAGCAGCCCTTTGATTGGGGGGGCGAGGAACACCGGGGAGCTGTTTTTT.

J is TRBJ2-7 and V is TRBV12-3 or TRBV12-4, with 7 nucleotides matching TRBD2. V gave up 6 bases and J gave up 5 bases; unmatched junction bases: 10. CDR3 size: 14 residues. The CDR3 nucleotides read TGTGCCAGCAGCCGAATGCGGGAGCTTAACGAGCAGTACTTC. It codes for CASSRMRELNEQYF.

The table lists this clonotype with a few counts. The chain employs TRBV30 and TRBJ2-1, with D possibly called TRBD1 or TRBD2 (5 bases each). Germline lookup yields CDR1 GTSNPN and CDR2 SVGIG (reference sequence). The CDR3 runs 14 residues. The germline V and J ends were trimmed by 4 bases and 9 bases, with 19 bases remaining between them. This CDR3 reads CAWTRTAVGTEQFF. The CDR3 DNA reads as TGTGCCTGGACCCGGACGGCGGTGGGGACTGAGCAGTTCTTC.

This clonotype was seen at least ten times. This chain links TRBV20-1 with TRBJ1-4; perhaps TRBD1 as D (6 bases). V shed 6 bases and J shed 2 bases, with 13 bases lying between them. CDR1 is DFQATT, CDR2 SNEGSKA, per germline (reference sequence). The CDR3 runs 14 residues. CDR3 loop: CSAQNGQTNEKLFF. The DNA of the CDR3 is TGCAGTGCCCAGAATGGACAGACTAATGAAAAACTGTTTTTT.

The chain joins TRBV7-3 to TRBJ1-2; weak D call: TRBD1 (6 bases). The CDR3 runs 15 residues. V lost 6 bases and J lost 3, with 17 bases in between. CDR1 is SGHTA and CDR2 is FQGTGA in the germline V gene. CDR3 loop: CASSLGAGSDYGYTF. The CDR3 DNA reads TGTGCCAGCAGTTTGGGGGCCGGATCTGACTATGGCTACACCTTC.

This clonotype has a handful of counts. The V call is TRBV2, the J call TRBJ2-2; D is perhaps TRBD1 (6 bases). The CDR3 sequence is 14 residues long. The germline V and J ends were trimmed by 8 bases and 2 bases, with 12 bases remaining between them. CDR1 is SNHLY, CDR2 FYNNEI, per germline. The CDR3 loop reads CASGRDTNTGELFF. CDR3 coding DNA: TGTGCCAGCGGTCGGGACACTAACACCGGGGAGCTGTTTTTT.

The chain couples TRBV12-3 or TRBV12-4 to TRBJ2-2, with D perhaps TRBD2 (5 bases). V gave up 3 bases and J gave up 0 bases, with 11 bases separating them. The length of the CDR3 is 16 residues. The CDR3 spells CASSFSGGPNTGELFF. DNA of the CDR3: TGTGCCAGCAGTTTTTCCGGCGGGCCGAACACCGGGGAGCTGTTTTTT.